This TCR beta chain was obtained from a study of neoadjuvant nivolumab and ipilimumab in lung cancer (dated by TCRdb to between 2020 and 2021). Regarding the study in general: Nivolumab was given at 3 mg/kg intravenously on days 1, 15 and 29, and the combination arm added ipilimumab 1 mg/kg on day 1 only. For each study arm, the primary endpoint of the trial was the rate of major pathologic response (MPR) in the intention-to-treat population. In the trial, almost 45 patients with operable NSCLC were treated, of whom some 23 were randomized to nivolumab monotherapy and around 20 to nivolumab plus ipilimumab. TCR repertoires in pretherapy (baseline) peripheral blood were compared with TCR repertoires in tumors resected at surgery after neoadjuvant immune checkpoint blockade. Matched pretherapy and resected tumor pairs were analyzed for seven patients: four treated with nivolumab and three with nivolumab plus ipilimumab. Beyond this particular receptor, the publication reports: There was no significant correlation between TCR clonality and pathologic tumor regression, and just a single major-pathologic-response sample was available for the clonality-regression analysis. TCR richness in pretherapy blood showed a positive correlation with richness in tumors resected after neoadjuvant therapy (Spearman R of about 0.83). TCR sequencing was performed in a small number of samples. Tumor T-cell richness and clonality rose from pretherapy to surgery in three of three dual-therapy tumors but in only two of four nivolumab-treated tumors. Greater TCR richness and clonality were observed in resected tumors than in tumor-adjacent uninvolved lung, and increases were observed in more dual-therapy-treated tumors.

Worth noting for this clone: Its antigen remains undetermined. Per-base quality was not reported, and no clone a single base away is much larger than it.

The intended sense of this specimen's time point label: pretherapy, before neoadjuvant immune checkpoint inhibitors. The samples were taken from NEOSTAR, a phase 2 randomized trial in operable NSCLC that tested neoadjuvant nivolumab or nivolumab plus ipilimumab, followed by surgery. The library relied on the immunoSEQ multiplex PCR assay. The authors' analysis ran thus. Repertoires were summarized in terms of richness and clonality, and significantly expanded and contracted clones between pre- and post-therapy samples were identified. TCRdb provides this immuneACCESS table in a form limited to in-frame rearrangements. Some clones are lacking; in checked studies, under half of them reflect an unresolved V gene, and why the rest are absent is not known. V and J calls and clone size come straight from that table; D and trimming were deduced from the DNA. The sample table holds tens of thousands of clones, of which approximately 80% were seen once. The ten top clones hold 6.1% of the sample.

This sequence was found in an adult with non-small cell lung cancer. The sample in question was peripheral blood, obtained before neoadjuvant nivolumab, alone or with ipilimumab.

The sequence in DNA is TGTGCCAGCAGCTTAAGCGGGGGAGGGGATACGCAGTATTTT. It translates to CASSLSGGGDTQYF. The V and J segments used are TRBV7-3 and TRBJ2-3, with 7 junctional bases fitting TRBD2. The germline V gene specifies SGHTA as CDR1 and FQGTGA as CDR2. The CDR3 numbers 14 residues from cysteine through phenylalanine. The retained sequence is limited to the CDR3, 42 bases, with the frame set at the first base. Trimming leaves V shorter by 1 base and J shorter by 6 bases, with the junction holding 4 bases beyond the gene matches.